This TCR beta chain was captured by sequencing in a study of patients and donors after allogeneic stem cell transplantation. The CDR3 spans 15 residues. Germline assignment: CDR1 DFQATT and CDR2 SNEGSKA (reference sequence). V was shortened by 6 bases and J by 5 bases, with 22 bases between the two germline ends. The table lists this clonotype with a few counts. TCRdb processed the RT-PCR reads anew with MiXCR; each CDR3 protein has one entry. The data show about 200,000 distinct CDR3 sequences, with around two fifths seen just once and approximately 32% held by the top ten. This clonotype originated in a human donor who was either an allogeneic HSCT recipient or a stem cell or donor lymphocyte infusion donor (not recorded which). It is not recorded whose cells these are; they may come from a transplant donor. The material sequenced was blood, either unsorted or a sorted T cell fraction (not recorded which). The V call is TRBV20-1, the J call TRBJ2-5; either TRBD1 or TRBD2 may supply D (5 bases each). In DNA form, the CDR3 reads TGCAGTGCCACGCGGACCGGGACCGGTGGGGAGACCCAGTACTTC. Its translation: CSATRTGTGGETQYF.